These 2 T cell receptor beta chains were all obtained from the same sample, sequenced in a study of blood T cell repertoires in COVID-19. The method was immunoSEQ multiplex PCR; TCRdb's version includes in-frame clones alone and lacks a portion of them. This table has some 250,000 clones, approximately 86% appearing once. Sequences were obtained from peripheral blood. The origin of the receptors is a woman between 65 and 79 years old with active or convalescent COVID-19.

This clone has only one observation. The chain couples TRBV5-1 to TRBJ2-7; weak D call: TRBD2 (7 bases). The CDR3 has 17 residues. Germline V lookup: CDR1 SGHRS, CDR2 YFSETQ. Trimming pared 0 bases from V and 6 bases from J, leaving 22 bases between. DNA of the CDR3: TGCGCCAGCAGCTTGGAGGGGGGGACCAGGCCTGGAACCGAGCAGTACTTC. It encodes CASSLEGGTRPGTEQYF. The whole variable domain, filled in from reference TRBV5-1 and TRBJ2-7, reads KAGVTQTPRYLIKTRGQQVTLSCSPISGHRSVSWYQQTPGQGLQFLFEYFSETQRNKGNFPGRFSGRQFSNSRSEMNVSTLELGDSALYLCASSLEGGTRPGTEQYFGPGTRLTVT.

V gene TRBV5-1 combines with J gene TRBJ2-7; 8 bases align to TRBD2. The CDR3 extends over 17 amino acids. Unmatched junction bases numbered 8, after V lost 0 bases and J lost 0 bases. Germline-derived CDR1 and CDR2 are SGHRS and YFSETQ. CDR3 residues: CASSLGGGGISSYEQYF. CDR3 nucleotide sequence: TGCGCCAGCAGCTTGGGAGGCGGGGGGATTAGCTCCTACGAGCAGTACTTC.